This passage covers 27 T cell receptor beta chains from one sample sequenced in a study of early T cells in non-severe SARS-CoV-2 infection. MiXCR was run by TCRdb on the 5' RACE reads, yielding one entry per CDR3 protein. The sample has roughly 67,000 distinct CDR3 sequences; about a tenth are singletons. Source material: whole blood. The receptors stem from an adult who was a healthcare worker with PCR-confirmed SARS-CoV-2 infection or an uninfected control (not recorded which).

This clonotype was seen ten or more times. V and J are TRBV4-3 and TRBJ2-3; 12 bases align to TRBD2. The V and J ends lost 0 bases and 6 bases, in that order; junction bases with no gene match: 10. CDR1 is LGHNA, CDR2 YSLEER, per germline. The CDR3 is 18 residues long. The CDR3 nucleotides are TGCGCCAGCAGCCAAGAAACCCCAACTAGCGGGAGGAGGGATACGCAGTATTTT. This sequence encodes CASSQETPTSGRRDTQYF.

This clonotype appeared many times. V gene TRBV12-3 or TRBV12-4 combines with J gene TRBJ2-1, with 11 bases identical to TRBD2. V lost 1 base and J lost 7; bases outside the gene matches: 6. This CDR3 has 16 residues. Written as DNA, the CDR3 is TGTGCCAGCAGTTTAGGATGGACTAGCGGGCGGAATGAGCAGTTCTTC. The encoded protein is CASSLGWTSGRNEQFF.

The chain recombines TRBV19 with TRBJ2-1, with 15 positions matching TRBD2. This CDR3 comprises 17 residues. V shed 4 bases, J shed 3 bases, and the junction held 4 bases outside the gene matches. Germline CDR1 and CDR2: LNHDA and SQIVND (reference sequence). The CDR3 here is CASSTGLAGGRYNEQFF. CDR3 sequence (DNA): TGTGCCAGTAGTACAGGACTAGCGGGAGGGCGCTACAATGAGCAGTTCTTC.

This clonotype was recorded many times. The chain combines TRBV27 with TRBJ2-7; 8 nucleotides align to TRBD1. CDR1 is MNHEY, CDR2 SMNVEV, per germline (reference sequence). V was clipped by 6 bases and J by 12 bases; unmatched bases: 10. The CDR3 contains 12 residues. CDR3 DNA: TGTGCCAGCAGCGTTACAGGGGGAAGCGCGTACTTC. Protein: CASSVTGGSAYF.

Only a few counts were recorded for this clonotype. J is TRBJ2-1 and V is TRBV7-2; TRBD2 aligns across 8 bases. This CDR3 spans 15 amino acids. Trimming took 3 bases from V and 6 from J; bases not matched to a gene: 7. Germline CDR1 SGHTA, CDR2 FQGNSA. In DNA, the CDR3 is TGTGCCAGCAGCTTGGGACTAGGGGTTGGCAATGAGCAGTTCTTC. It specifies CASSLGLGVGNEQFF.

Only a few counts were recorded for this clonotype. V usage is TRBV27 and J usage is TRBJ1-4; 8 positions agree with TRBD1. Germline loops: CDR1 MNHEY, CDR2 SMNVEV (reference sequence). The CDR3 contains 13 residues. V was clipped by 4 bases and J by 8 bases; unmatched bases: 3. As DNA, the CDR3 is TGTGCCAGCAGTTCTTCAGGGGGCGAAAAACTGTTTTTT. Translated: CASSSSGGEKLFF.

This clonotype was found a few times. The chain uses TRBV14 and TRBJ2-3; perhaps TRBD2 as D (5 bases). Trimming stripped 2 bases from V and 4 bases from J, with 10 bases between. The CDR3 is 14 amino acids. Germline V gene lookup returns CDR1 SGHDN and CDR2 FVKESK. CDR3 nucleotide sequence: TGTGCCAGCAGCCAACCTGGAGCGGCAGATACGCAGTATTTT. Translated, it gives CASSQPGAADTQYF.

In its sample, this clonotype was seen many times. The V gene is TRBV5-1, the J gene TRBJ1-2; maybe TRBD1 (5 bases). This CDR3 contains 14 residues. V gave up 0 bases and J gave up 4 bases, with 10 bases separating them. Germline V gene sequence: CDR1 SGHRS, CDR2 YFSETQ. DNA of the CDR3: TGCGCCAGCAGCTTGGAAGACAGCCTCTATGGCTACACCTTC. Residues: CASSLEDSLYGYTF. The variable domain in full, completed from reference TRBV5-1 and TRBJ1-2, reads KAGVTQTPRYLIKTRGQQVTLSCSPISGHRSVSWYQQTPGQGLQFLFEYFSETQRNKGNFPGRFSGRQFSNSRSEMNVSTLELGDSALYLCASSLEDSLYGYTFGSGTRLTVV.

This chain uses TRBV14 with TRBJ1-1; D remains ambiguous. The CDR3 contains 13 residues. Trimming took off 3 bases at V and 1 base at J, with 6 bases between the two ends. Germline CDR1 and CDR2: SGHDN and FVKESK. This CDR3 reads CASSQQANTEAFF. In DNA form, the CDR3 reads TGTGCCAGCAGCCAGCAGGCGAACACTGAAGCTTTCTTT. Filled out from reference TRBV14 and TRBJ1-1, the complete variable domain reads EAGVTQFPSHSVIEKGQTVTLRCDPISGHDNLYWYRRVMGKEIKFLLHFVKESKQDESGMPNNRFLAERTGGTYSTLKVQPAELEDSGVYFCASSQQANTEAFFGQGTRLTVV.

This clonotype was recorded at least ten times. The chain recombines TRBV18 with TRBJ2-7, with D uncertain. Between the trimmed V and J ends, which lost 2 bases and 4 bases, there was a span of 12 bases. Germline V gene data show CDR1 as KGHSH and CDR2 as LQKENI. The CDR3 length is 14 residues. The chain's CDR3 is CASSPNSAVYEQYF. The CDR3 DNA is TGTGCCAGCTCACCAAATTCTGCCGTATACGAGCAGTACTTC.

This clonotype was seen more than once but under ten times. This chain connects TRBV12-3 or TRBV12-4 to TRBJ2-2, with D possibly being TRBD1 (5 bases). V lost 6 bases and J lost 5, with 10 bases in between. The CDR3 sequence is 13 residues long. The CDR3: CASSPRQTGELFF. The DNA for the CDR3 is TGTGCCAGCAGCCCCAGACAGACCGGGGAGCTGTTTTTT.

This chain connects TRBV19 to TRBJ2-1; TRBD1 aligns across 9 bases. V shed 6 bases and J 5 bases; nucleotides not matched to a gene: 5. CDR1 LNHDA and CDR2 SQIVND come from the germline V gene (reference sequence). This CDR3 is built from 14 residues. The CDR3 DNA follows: TGTGCCAGTAGGCCCGGGACAGGGCACAATGAGCAGTTCTTC. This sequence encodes CASRPGTGHNEQFF.

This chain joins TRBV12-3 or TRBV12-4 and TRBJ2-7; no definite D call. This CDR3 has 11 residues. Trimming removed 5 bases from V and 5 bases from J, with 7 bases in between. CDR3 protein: CASSVAHEQYF. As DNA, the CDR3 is TGTGCCAGCAGTGTCGCCCACGAGCAGTACTTC.

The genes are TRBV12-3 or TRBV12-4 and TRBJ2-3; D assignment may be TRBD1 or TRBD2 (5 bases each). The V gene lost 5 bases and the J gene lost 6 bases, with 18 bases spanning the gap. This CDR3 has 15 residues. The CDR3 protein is CASSEIRDPTDTQYF. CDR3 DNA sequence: TGTGCCAGCAGTGAAATCCGGGACCCAACGGATACGCAGTATTTT.

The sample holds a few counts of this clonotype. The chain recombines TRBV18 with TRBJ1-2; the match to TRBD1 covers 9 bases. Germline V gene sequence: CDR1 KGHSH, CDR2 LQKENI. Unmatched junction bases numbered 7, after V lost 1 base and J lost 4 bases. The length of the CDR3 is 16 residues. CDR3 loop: CASSPLPPDRGYGYTF. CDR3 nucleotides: TGTGCCAGCTCACCACTTCCCCCGGACAGGGGCTATGGCTACACCTTC.

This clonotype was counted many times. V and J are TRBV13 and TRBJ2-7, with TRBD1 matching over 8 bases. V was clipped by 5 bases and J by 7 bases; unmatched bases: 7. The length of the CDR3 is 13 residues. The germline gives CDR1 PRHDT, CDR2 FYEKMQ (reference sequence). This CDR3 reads CASSQDRVGEQYF. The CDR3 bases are TGTGCCAGCAGCCAGGACAGGGTCGGGGAGCAGTACTTC.

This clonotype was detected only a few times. Here the CDR3 DNA reads TGTGCCAGCAGCCCCCCCGACAGCCGGGATGGCTACACCTTC. This translates into CASSPPDSRDGYTF. The chain combines TRBV12-3 or TRBV12-4 with TRBJ1-2; TRBD1 might be the D (5 bases). The CDR3 sequence is 14 residues long. V lost 6 bases and J 6 bases, leaving 17 bases between the germline ends.

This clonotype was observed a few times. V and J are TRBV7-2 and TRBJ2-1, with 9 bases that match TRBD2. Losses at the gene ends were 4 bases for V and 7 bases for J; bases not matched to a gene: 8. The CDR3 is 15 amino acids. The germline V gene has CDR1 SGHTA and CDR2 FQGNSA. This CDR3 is CASSSGGLASNEQFF. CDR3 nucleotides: TGTGCCAGCAGCTCGGGGGGACTAGCTTCGAATGAGCAGTTCTTC.

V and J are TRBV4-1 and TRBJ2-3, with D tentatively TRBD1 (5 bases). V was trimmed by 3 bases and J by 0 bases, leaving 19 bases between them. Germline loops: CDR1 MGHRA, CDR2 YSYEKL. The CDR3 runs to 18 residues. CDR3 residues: CASSHKRATVTSTDTQYF. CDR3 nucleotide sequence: TGCGCCAGCAGCCATAAACGCGCGACAGTCACGAGCACAGATACGCAGTATTTT.

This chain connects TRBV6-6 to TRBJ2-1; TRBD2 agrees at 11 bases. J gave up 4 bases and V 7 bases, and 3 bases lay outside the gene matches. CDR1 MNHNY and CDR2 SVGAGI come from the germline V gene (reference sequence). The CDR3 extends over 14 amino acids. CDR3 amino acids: CASTRLAGYNEQFF. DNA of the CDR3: TGTGCCAGCACAAGACTAGCGGGGTACAATGAGCAGTTCTTC.

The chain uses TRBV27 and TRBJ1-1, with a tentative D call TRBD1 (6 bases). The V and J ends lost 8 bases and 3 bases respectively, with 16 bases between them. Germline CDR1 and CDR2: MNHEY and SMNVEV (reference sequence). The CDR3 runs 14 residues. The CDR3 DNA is TGTGCCAGCGGAGGGGGGATGGGGTACACTGAAGCTTTCTTT. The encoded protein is CASGGGMGYTEAFF.

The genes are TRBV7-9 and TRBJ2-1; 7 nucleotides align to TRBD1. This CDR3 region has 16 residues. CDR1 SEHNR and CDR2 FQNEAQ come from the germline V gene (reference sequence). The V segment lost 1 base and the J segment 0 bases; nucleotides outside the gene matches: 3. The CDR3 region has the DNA TGTGCCAGCAGCTTAGTCAGGGGGAGCTCCTACAATGAGCAGTTCTTC. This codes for CASSLVRGSSYNEQFF.

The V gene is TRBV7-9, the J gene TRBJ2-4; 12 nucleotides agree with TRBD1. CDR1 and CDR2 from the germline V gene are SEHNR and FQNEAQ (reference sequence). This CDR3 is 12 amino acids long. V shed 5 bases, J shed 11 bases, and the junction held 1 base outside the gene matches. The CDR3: CASSGDRGLQYF. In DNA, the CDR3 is TGTGCCAGCAGCGGGGACAGGGGGCTTCAGTACTTC.

CDR3 protein: CATSDLGQGTSLDEQFF. The DNA of the CDR3 is TGTGCCACCAGTGATTTAGGACAGGGGACTAGTCTCGATGAGCAGTTCTTC. The chain couples TRBV24-1 to TRBJ2-1; the D gene is possibly TRBD1 (9 bases). Germline loops: CDR1 KGHDR, CDR2 SFDVKD. CDR3 length equals 17 residues. V was pared by 1 base and J by 8 bases, with 20 bases between.

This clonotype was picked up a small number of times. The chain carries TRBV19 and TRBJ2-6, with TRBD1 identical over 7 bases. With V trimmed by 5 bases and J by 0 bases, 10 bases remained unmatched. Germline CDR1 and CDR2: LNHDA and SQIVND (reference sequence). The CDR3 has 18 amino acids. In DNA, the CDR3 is TGTGCCAGTAGTTCTCGGAGGACAGGAGTCTCTGGGGCCAACGTCCTGACTTTC. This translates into CASSSRRTGVSGANVLTF. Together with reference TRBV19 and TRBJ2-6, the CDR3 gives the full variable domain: DGGITQSPKYLFRKEGQNVTLSCEQNLNHDAMYWYRQDPGQGLRLIYYSQIVNDFQKGDIAEGYSVSREKKESFPLTVTSAQKNPTAFYLCASSSRRTGVSGANVLTFGAGSRLTVL.

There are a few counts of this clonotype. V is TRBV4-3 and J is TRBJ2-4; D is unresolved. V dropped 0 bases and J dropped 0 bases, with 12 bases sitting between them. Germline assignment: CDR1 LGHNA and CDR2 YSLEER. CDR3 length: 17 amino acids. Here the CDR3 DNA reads TGCGCCAGCAGCCAAGATGTGAGAGGATTAGCCAAAAACATTCAGTACTTC. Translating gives CASSQDVRGLAKNIQYF.

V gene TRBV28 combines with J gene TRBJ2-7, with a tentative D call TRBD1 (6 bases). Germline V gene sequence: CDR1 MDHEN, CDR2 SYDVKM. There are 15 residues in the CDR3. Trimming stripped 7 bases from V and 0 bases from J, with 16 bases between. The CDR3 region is CASTPGTPISYEQYF. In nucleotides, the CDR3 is TGTGCCAGCACCCCCGGGACACCCATCTCCTACGAGCAGTACTTC.